The 24 T cell receptor beta chains below all came from one sample that was sequenced in a study of cytomegalovirus exposure and HLA in healthy donors. The primer mix had 60 Vbeta and 13 Jbeta primers. Sequenced by immunoSEQ multiplex PCR; TCRdb stores in-frame clones only, minus some. This table holds around 190,000 clones. The sequenced sample was PBMCs. The receptors were sampled from a woman aged 25 to 39 in good health and CMV-seropositive.

V is TRBV7-8 and J is TRBJ1-3; the D is unclear. V lost 2 bases to trimming and J lost 0 bases, with 14 bases between them. The CDR3 spans 17 residues. The V gene's germline CDR1 is SGHVS and CDR2 FQNEAQ. The CDR3 coding sequence is TGTGCCAGCAGCTTACTAGTCTCGACGGGCTCTGGAAACACCATATATTTT. It is translated as CASSLLVSTGSGNTIYF.

V usage is TRBV14 and J usage is TRBJ2-3; tentatively, D is TRBD1 (5 bases). V was trimmed by 3 bases and J by 0 bases, leaving 7 bases between them. CDR1 and CDR2 (germline): SGHDN, FVKESK. The CDR3 extends over 14 amino acids. The CDR3 DNA is TGTGCCAGCAGCCAGGGGCCAAGCACAGATACGCAGTATTTT. Residues: CASSQGPSTDTQYF.

Note on this clone: At one of its ends the junction is not consistent with the germline gene, which may arise from a read error. This chain uses TRBV6-1 with TRBJ1-1; no reliable D call. The CDR3 runs to 11 residues. Germline V gene data show CDR1 as MNHNS and CDR2 as SASEGT. The CDR3 protein is CAGSEITEAFF. The CDR3 DNA reads TGTGCCGGCAGTGAAATAACTGAAGCTTTCTTT.

The rearrangement links TRBV28 to TRBJ2-5, with 10 bases fitting TRBD1. The DNA matches TRBJ2-7 better at its end, which makes the J call doubtful. CDR3 size: 15 residues. Germline assignment: CDR1 MDHEN and CDR2 SYDVKM. The CDR3 DNA follows: TGTGCCAGCTGCCGCACCGGGACAGGGGTATACGAGCAGTACTTC. Translated, it gives CASCRTGTGVYEQYF.

The rearrangement uses TRBV30 and TRBJ2-2; D call uncertain. From germline, CDR1 is GTSNPN and CDR2 SVGIG (reference sequence). Between the trimmed V and J ends, which lost 0 bases and 0 bases, there was a span of 11 bases. CDR3 length: 16 residues. The CDR3 loop reads CAWSVPRPSNTGELFF. The CDR3 region has the DNA TGTGCCTGGAGTGTACCGCGGCCTTCGAACACCGGGGAGCTGTTTTTT.

CDR3 DNA: TGTGCCAGCAGCTTCTCCGGGTTAAATCAGCCCCAGCATTTT. Its protein is CASSFSGLNQPQHF. The chain links TRBV7-6 to TRBJ1-5; D not certain. Germline V gene data show CDR1 as SGHVS and CDR2 as FNYEAQ. The CDR3 consists of 14 residues. V was shortened by 3 bases and J by 4 bases, with 10 bases between the two germline ends.

The chain is built from TRBV5-1 and TRBJ2-2; possibly TRBD1 for D (5 bases). The CDR3 runs 12 residues. Between the trimmed V and J ends, which lost 0 bases and 11 bases, there was a span of 8 bases. Germline assignment: CDR1 SGHRS and CDR2 YFSETQ. CDR3 nucleotides: TGCGCCAGCAGCTTGGATAGGGGTGAGCTGTTTTTT. It yields the protein CASSLDRGELFF.

The chain joins TRBV5-1 to TRBJ2-7; possible D gene TRBD1, 6 bases. Trimming cost V 2 bases and J 0 bases, with 15 bases left between them. The germline V gene encodes CDR1 SGHRS and CDR2 YFSETQ. CDR3 length equals 16 residues. Here the CDR3 reads CASSFYRESRSYEQYF. In DNA, the CDR3 is TGCGCCAGCAGCTTCTACAGGGAGAGTCGCTCCTACGAGCAGTACTTC.

This chain links TRBV5-1 with TRBJ1-2; D not resolved. Germline-derived CDR1 and CDR2 are SGHRS and YFSETQ. V shed 3 bases and J shed 7 bases, with 16 bases lying between them. The CDR3 spans 14 residues. This CDR3 is CASSYNFEDRGYTF. The CDR3 DNA follows: TGCGCCAGCAGCTATAACTTCGAGGATCGTGGCTACACCTTC.

The V gene is TRBV19, the J gene TRBJ1-1, with D perhaps TRBD1 (5 bases). Germline V lookup: CDR1 LNHDA, CDR2 SQIVND (reference sequence). V lost 7 bases and J lost 4, with 10 bases in between. CDR3 length: 12 residues. This CDR3 is CASKSGGTEAFF. CDR3 nucleotides: TGTGCCAGTAAATCCGGGGGCACTGAAGCTTTCTTT.

V is TRBV19 and J is TRBJ1-5; D unresolved. The V end lost 3 bases, the J end lost 6 bases, and 12 bases lay between the germline ends. The CDR3 is made up of 14 amino acids. The germline V gene encodes CDR1 LNHDA and CDR2 SQIVND (reference sequence). Here the CDR3 DNA reads TGTGCCAGTAGTATCTTGGGTTCGGGTCAGCCCCAGCATTTT. Protein: CASSILGSGQPQHF.

The V call is TRBV7-2, the J call TRBJ2-7; TRBD1 matches at 7 bases. Germline CDR1 SGHTA, CDR2 FQGNSA. The CDR3 loop spans 15 amino acids. V lost 4 bases, J lost 4 bases, and 10 bases stayed unmatched. CDR3 residues: CASSSFRDRVYEQYF. DNA for the CDR3: TGTGCCAGCAGCTCTTTCCGGGACAGAGTTTACGAGCAGTACTTC.

The chain is built from TRBV6-1 and TRBJ2-5; a possible D gene is TRBD1 (5 bases). The J call may be faulty, since TRBJ2-7 better matches the DNA end. This CDR3 region has 13 residues. Germline values: CDR1 MNHNS, CDR2 SASEGT. The CDR3 DNA reads TGTGCCACCGACAGCCCTTACTCCTACGAGCAGTACTTC. Its protein product is CATDSPYSYEQYF.

The rearrangement joins TRBV19 to TRBJ1-3; D gene ambiguous. Per germline, CDR1 LNHDA and CDR2 SQIVND (reference sequence). V lost 5 bases to trimming and J lost 4 bases, with 9 bases between them. The CDR3 contains 13 residues. As DNA, the CDR3 is TGTGCCAGTAGTGGGTCGAGGGGAAACACCATATATTTT. Its translation: CASSGSRGNTIYF. Full variable domain (remainder filled in from reference TRBV19 and TRBJ1-3): DGGITQSPKYLFRKEGQNVTLSCEQNLNHDAMYWYRQDPGQGLRLIYYSQIVNDFQKGDIAEGYSVSREKKESFPLTVTSAQKNPTAFYLCASSGSRGNTIYFGEGSWLTVV.

V usage is TRBV10-3 and J usage is TRBJ1-5; possibly TRBD1 for D (5 bases). Trimming cost V 7 bases and J 1 base, with 11 bases left between them. Germline V gene data show CDR1 as ENHRY and CDR2 as SYGVKD. The CDR3 runs 14 residues. This CDR3 is CAIKGIGSNQPQHF. In nucleotides, the CDR3 is TGTGCCATCAAGGGGATCGGCAGCAATCAGCCCCAGCATTTT.

The rearrangement links TRBV7-2 to TRBJ2-2; D possibly corresponds to TRBD2 (6 bases). The CDR3 is 16 residues long. V gave up 3 bases and J gave up 8 bases, with 19 bases separating them. CDR1 is SGHTA and CDR2 is FQGNSA in the germline V gene. CDR3 loop: CASSFTSSRRWGELFF. CDR3 nucleotide sequence: TGTGCCAGCAGCTTTACTAGCAGCCGTCGGTGGGGGGAGCTGTTTTTT.

Worth noting for this clone: At the DNA level, this CDR3 is encoded by other sequences in the same sample as well. The J gene is TRBJ1-5, the V gene TRBV5-1; TRBD1 matches at 8 bases. The CDR3 is 16 residues long. V lost 4 bases, J lost 0 bases, and 6 bases stayed unmatched. Germline V gene lookup returns CDR1 SGHRS and CDR2 YFSETQ. CDR3 residues: CASSPGQGYSNQPQHF. The CDR3 nucleotides are TGCGCCAGCAGCCCCGGACAGGGCTATAGCAATCAGCCCCAGCATTTT.

The chain carries TRBV2 and TRBJ2-5; TRBD2 matches at 9 bases. The V segment lost 6 bases and the J segment 3 bases; nucleotides outside the gene matches: 14. CDR3 length equals 17 residues. The germline V gene encodes CDR1 SNHLY and CDR2 FYNNEI. The chain's CDR3 is CASSLMGRASGEETQYF. As DNA, the CDR3 is TGTGCCAGCAGCCTCATGGGTAGGGCTAGCGGGGAAGAGACCCAGTACTTC.

The rearrangement joins TRBV7-9 to TRBJ2-7; tentative D call: TRBD2 (5 bases). Germline V gene lookup returns CDR1 SEHNR and CDR2 FQNEAQ (reference sequence). The CDR3 totals 17 residues. V lost 6 bases to trimming and J lost 3 bases, with 24 bases between them. The CDR3 bases are TGTGCCAGCAGACCCGCTGGAGGAGCAGCAATGAGCTACGAGCAGTACTTC. Its translation is CASRPAGGAAMSYEQYF.

J is TRBJ2-7 and V is TRBV27; D is undetermined. The ends were cut back, 5 bases at V and 5 bases at J, with 7 bases in the middle. This CDR3 contains 11 residues. Germline CDR1 is MNHEY and CDR2 is SMNVEV (reference sequence). CDR3 bases: TGTGCCAGCAGTCTAGGCCACGAGCAGTACTTC. Protein sequence: CASSLGHEQYF.

Written as DNA, the CDR3 is TGTGCCAGTAGAAGAGGACAGGGCTCCTACGAGCAGTACTTC. Protein product: CASRRGQGSYEQYF. The chain joins TRBV19 to TRBJ2-7; the match to TRBD1 covers 8 bases. The CDR3 covers 14 residues. V shed 6 bases and J 0 bases; nucleotides not matched to a gene: 4. Per the germline V gene, CDR1 is LNHDA and CDR2 is SQIVND (reference sequence).

J is TRBJ2-7 and V is TRBV29-1; tentatively, D is TRBD2 (6 bases). V lost 4 bases and J 0 bases, leaving 10 bases between the germline ends. Germline CDR1 SQVTM, CDR2 ANQGSEA. This CDR3 region has 13 residues. The CDR3 loop reads CSVALAVSYEQYF. The CDR3 DNA follows: TGCAGCGTTGCCTTAGCGGTCTCCTACGAGCAGTACTTC.

The J gene is TRBJ2-3, the V gene TRBV28; 14 bases align to TRBD2. The CDR3 is 16 residues long. From germline, CDR1 is MDHEN and CDR2 SYDVKM. The ends lost 5 bases at V and 6 bases at J; junction bases unmatched: 7. Written as DNA, the CDR3 is TGTGCCAGCAGTACCCGACTAGCGGGAGGGGTGGATACGCAGTATTTT. Translation: CASSTRLAGGVDTQYF.

This sequence joins TRBV5-1 and TRBJ1-2, with D maybe TRBD1 (5 bases). The germline gives CDR1 SGHRS, CDR2 YFSETQ. Trimming removed 0 bases from V and 0 bases from J, with 9 bases in between. The CDR3 runs 15 residues. The DNA of the CDR3 is TGCGCCAGCAGCTTGGTTGGGGGGACTAACTATGGCTACACCTTC. Amino acids: CASSLVGGTNYGYTF. The entire variable domain, with the rest obtained from reference TRBV5-1 and TRBJ1-2, is as follows: KAGVTQTPRYLIKTRGQQVTLSCSPISGHRSVSWYQQTPGQGLQFLFEYFSETQRNKGNFPGRFSGRQFSNSRSEMNVSTLELGDSALYLCASSLVGGTNYGYTFGSGTRLTVV.